Listed here is a single T cell receptor beta chain. This clone's antigen is unknown. No base quality information exists; no much larger clone differs at one position. The data derive from a study of CD8 T cell repertoires and HIV-1 epitope variants (dated by TCRdb to about 2020). About the full investigation: Twenty-five peptides representing autologous and known Gag and Nef epitope variants were each used to stimulate T cells in separate culture wells. A CMV, EBV and flu peptide pool, the Ebola AY9 epitope as negative control, and a no-peptide well were included as control conditions. Three Gag epitope families and Nef HW9 and YT9 were included among the tested epitopes. T cells were enriched with the EasySep Human T Cell Enrichment Kit and co-cultured with equal numbers of autologous T cell-negative cells as antigen-presenting cells. Cultures were maintained for approximately ten days in IMDM with gentamicin, and half-media changes adding IL-2, IL-7 and IL-15 were performed on days 3 and 7. An aliquot of 1M T cells was saved as an uncultured baseline condition, separate from the roughly 80 T cell cultures. A total of about 83 T cell cultures were run, with each culture condition performed in triplicate except for one peptide, which was performed in duplicate. Here is what the overall study found, with its caveats: Five clonotypes recognized the Nef KF9 family and one the HW9 family, with no responses to the TAALDMSHF plasma variant. The assay could identify only TCR beta chains and pointed to proliferation in response to antigen, not to T cell function or cytokine profile. About nine antigen-specific TCR beta clonotypes were identified, of which more than 5 appeared to be cross-reactive for autologous or known escape epitope variants.

V and J lose 5 bases and 10 bases, and a span of 25 bases separates them. CDR1 and CDR2, per the germline V gene, are SGHRS and YFSETQ. From the cysteine through the phenylalanine, the CDR3 covers 17 amino acids. The kept DNA is CDR3 alone, 51 bases in frame from the first base. The immunoSEQ platform was used to sequence TCR beta CDR3 regions at survey depth. The QIAamp DNA micro kit was used to extract genomic DNA from every cultured and uncultured CD8+ T cell population. The paper's processing steps were these. Any sample with under 5,000 productive reads was excluded, and this exclusion removed about 7% of the roughly 80 cultures stimulated with HIV peptides. A MANAFEST web app trimmed sequences to CDR3 and removed nonproductive sequences, CDR3s under 5 amino acids, and those not starting C or ending F/W. To count as antigen-specific, a clonotype had to be expanded in at least 2 of 3 replicates compared with the no-peptide control at FDR 0.01, and only within one epitope family. A frequency at least fivefold higher than in wells stimulated with peptides from other epitope families was additionally required for specific clonotypes. Imported from immuneACCESS, the table was reduced by TCRdb to in-frame sequences with V and J called. These copies leave out some clones; in studies compared against another copy, an unresolved V gene accounts for under half, and the cause of the remainder is not known. D and trimming were read from the DNA, whereas the V and J calls and clone size are those reported in that table. For this sample the table gives roughly 100,000 clones, of which roughly four fifths were detected only once. Around 25% of the sample belongs to the ten largest clones.

The EasySep Human CD8+ T Cell Enrichment Kit was used on day 10 to isolate CD8+ T cells from every culture. The sequencing input was uncultured baseline CD8+ T cells from peripheral blood mononuclear cells (PBMCs). This TCR was sampled from a male donor with HIV. The receptor chain draws on TRBV5-1 and TRBJ1-6, with TRBD1 tentatively as D gene (5 bases match). The CDR3 sequence is CASSQKGYWGEESPLHF. The nucleotide sequence is TGCGCCAGCAGTCAGAAGGGGTACTGGGGGGAAGAATCACCCCTCCACTTT.